Listed here is a single T cell receptor beta chain. Genomic DNA from each subset was divided evenly over several immunoSEQ plates. TCRdb's copy holds only in-frame clones and misses some; the assay was immunoSEQ multiplex PCR. The data hold 2.3 million or so clones, with approximately 95% observed a single time. This sample was taken from a study of shared clonotypes between healthy human individuals. Input material: naive CD4+ T cells from PBMCs. Described subset: CD45RA+ positively selected. This sequence originates from a man between 18 and 29 years old in good health. Some clones in this sample may be carry-over from other donors' samples.

This CDR3 is CASSSLRYRNEKLFF. The CDR3 region has the DNA TGTGCCAGCAGCTCCCTCAGATACAGGAATGAAAAACTGTTTTTT. This chain links TRBV7-9 with TRBJ1-4, with D possibly being TRBD1 (5 bases). V was pared by 4 bases and J by 5 bases, with 14 bases between. The CDR3 has 15 amino acids. Germline-derived CDR1 and CDR2 are SEHNR and FQNEAQ (reference sequence).